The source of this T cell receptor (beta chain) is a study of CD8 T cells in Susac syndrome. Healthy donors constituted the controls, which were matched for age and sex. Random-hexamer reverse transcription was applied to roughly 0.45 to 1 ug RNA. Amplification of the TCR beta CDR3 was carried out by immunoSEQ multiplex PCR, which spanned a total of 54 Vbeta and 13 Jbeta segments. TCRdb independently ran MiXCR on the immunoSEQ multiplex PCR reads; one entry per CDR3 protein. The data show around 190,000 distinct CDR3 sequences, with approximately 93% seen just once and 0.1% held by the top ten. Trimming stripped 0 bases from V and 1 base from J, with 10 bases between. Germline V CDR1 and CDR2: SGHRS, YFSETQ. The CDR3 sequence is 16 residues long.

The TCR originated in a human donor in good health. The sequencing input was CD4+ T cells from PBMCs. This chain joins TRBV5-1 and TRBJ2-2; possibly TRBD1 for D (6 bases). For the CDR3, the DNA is TGCGCCAGCAGCTTGGGGGGACACTGGAACACCGGGGAGCTGTTTTTT. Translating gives CASSLGGHWNTGELFF.